A single sample gave rise to the 5 T cell receptor beta chains below, sequenced in a study of shared clonotypes between healthy human individuals. The method was immunoSEQ multiplex PCR; TCRdb's version includes in-frame clones alone and lacks a portion of them. The table records around 2.1 million clones, approximately 94% of them present only once. CD8 cells regarded as naive lacked CD45RO, were positively chosen for CCR7, and omitted terminally differentiated effector memory CD45RA+ cells. The sample was naive CD8+ T cells from PBMCs. Receptors were obtained from a man younger than 30 in good health. Some clones in this sample may be carry-over from other donors' samples.

The gene calls are TRBV10-3 and TRBJ2-3; the D is unclear. V lost 6 bases and J 7 bases, leaving 23 bases between the germline ends. Germline V CDR1 and CDR2: ENHRY, SYGVKD. The CDR3 is 16 residues long. The CDR3 DNA follows: TGTGCCATCAGCACTGCCGGGCAGACCACATTATATACGCAGTATTTT. This codes for CAISTAGQTTLYTQYF.

V gene TRBV6-5 combines with J gene TRBJ2-7, with 7 nucleotides matching TRBD2. Trimming cost V 7 bases and J 3 bases; bases outside gene matches: 12. CDR3 length equals 15 residues. Germline V gives CDR1 MNHEY, CDR2 SVGAGI. The CDR3 bases are TGTGCCAGCAACCTTGGCGGGGGTTCATACTACGAGCAGTACTTC. Its protein is CASNLGGGSYYEQYF.

The V call is TRBV10-3, the J call TRBJ2-3, with D perhaps TRBD2 (6 bases). Trimming took off 4 bases at V and 1 base at J, with 6 bases between the two ends. CDR1 is ENHRY, CDR2 SYGVKD, per germline. This CDR3 is 13 amino acids long. In DNA form, the CDR3 reads TGTGCCATCAGTGGACTAGGCACAGATACGCAGTATTTT. Protein product: CAISGLGTDTQYF.

CDR3 sequence: CASSDRYNLYEQYF. Here the CDR3 DNA reads TGTGCCAGCTCCGACAGGTACAATCTGTACGAGCAGTACTTC. The rearrangement joins TRBV2 to TRBJ2-7; TRBD1 might be the D (6 bases). Trimming removed 8 bases from V and 4 bases from J, with 18 bases in between. The CDR3 length is 14 residues. Germline V gene lookup returns CDR1 SNHLY and CDR2 FYNNEI.

V gene TRBV4-1 combines with J gene TRBJ2-2, with D tentatively TRBD1 (5 bases). The CDR3 length is 16 residues. V was shortened by 3 bases and J by 5 bases, with 16 bases between the two germline ends. CDR1 is MGHRA and CDR2 is YSYEKL in the germline V gene. DNA of the CDR3: TGCGCCAGCAGCCAGGTAGACAGAAAGGGGACCGGGGAGCTGTTTTTT. As protein: CASSQVDRKGTGELFF.